What follows is one T cell receptor beta chain and its context. Its matching antigen is unknown. The trim removed 5 bases at V and 7 bases at J, leaving 7 bases unmatched. The CDR3 runs 15 residues. In germline, CDR1 is SGHAT, CDR2 FQNNGV. The data are from a study of cytomegalovirus exposure and HLA in healthy donors. Study-wide background: Unique TCRs from HLA-typed donors, around 93 million of them, were held in an early data release.

The study, taken as a whole, reports: Rarity characterized most TCR sequences, yet some public TCRs appeared in many donors.

PCR employed 60 Vbeta and 13 Jbeta primers. TCRdb's table, derived via immunoSEQ multiplex PCR, lists solely in-frame clones and lacks some. The data show about 150,000 clones, with over 70% seen just once and more than 1% held by the top ten. The sequence derives from a boy aged 2 to 9 in good health and CMV-seronegative. The V gene is TRBV11-2, the J gene TRBJ1-6; the match to TRBD1 covers 8 bases. The sample was PBMCs. The CDR3 nucleotides read TGTGCCAGCAGCCAGAAACAGGGGGGCAATTCACCCCTCCACTTT. Its protein is CASSQKQGGNSPLHF.